This T cell receptor (beta chain) was found in a study of blood T cell repertoires in COVID-19. Study context: Acute and convalescent COVID-19 specimens originated in the United States, Italy and Spain. Nucleic acid was either cDNA or gDNA, and it came from T cells, B-cell-depleted T cells, or PBMCs.

The CDR3 is 15 amino acids. V was clipped by 5 bases and J by 0 bases; unmatched bases: 4. The V gene's germline CDR1 is MGHDK and CDR2 SYGVNS. This clone was seen only a few times. Original handling: The assay estimated nucleated cells by amplifying reference gene primers. Sequencing used immunoSEQ multiplex PCR; TCRdb keeps in-frame clones, though not all of them. Clone size and V and J calls were adopted from that table, with D and trimming inferred from the DNA. The table records roughly 120,000 clones, 82% of them present only once. The chain is built from TRBV25-1 and TRBJ1-1, with TRBD1 identical over 9 bases. The sequence was collected from a man aged 70 or older with acute or convalescent COVID-19. Sequencing used peripheral blood. The CDR3 coding sequence is TGTGCCAGCAGTCAACAGGGGGCGGTGAACACTGAAGCTTTCTTT. Translation gives CASSQQGAVNTEAFF.